This passage covers 2 T cell receptor beta chains from one sample sequenced in a study of cytotoxic CD8 clonotypes in ibrutinib-treated CLL. Data came from immunoSEQ multiplex PCR; TCRdb stores just in-frame clones and leaves some out. The table shows 200,000 to 250,000 clones, with roughly 79% occurring only once. The material sequenced was PBMCs, taken after 12 months of ibrutinib treatment. The receptors here all came from a human donor with chronic lymphocytic leukemia.

The rearrangement links TRBV10-1 to TRBJ2-5; D is undetermined. V was trimmed by 4 bases and J by 2 bases, leaving 8 bases between them. CDR1 is WNHNN, CDR2 SYGVQD, per germline (reference sequence). The CDR3 length is 13 residues. CDR3 region: CASSVRVQETQYF. The CDR3 DNA follows: TGCGCCAGCAGTGTAAGGGTACAAGAGACCCAGTACTTC.

This clone was found once. V and J are TRBV5-1 and TRBJ2-5; 8 bases fit TRBD2. With 7 bases clipped from V and 5 bases from J, the junction kept 7 bases outside the gene matches. From germline, CDR1 is SGHRS and CDR2 YFSETQ. CDR3 size: 13 residues. The CDR3 DNA sequence: TGCGCCAGCGGAAGCGGGAGAGGTGAGACCCAGTACTTC. Protein: CASGSGRGETQYF.